This T cell receptor (beta chain) was identified in a study of T-cell memory formation after mild COVID-19. Study conclusions and caveats: CD8+ contracting clones occupied EMRA, while CD4+ ones occupied mainly CM and EM. Contracting clones, day 15 to 85, had balanced CD4/CD8, and later expanders favored CD4+.

A single record per CDR3 protein comes from TCRdb applying MiXCR to the 5' RACE reads. The sample has some 48,000 distinct CDR3 sequences, 12% seen once; the top ten hold about 24%. The CDR3 totals 15 residues. Germline lookup yields CDR1 MDHEN and CDR2 SYDVKM. V lost 5 bases to trimming and J lost 8 bases; unmatched junction nucleotides: 15. This clonotype was picked up a small number of times. Its antigen remains unknown. The sample consisted of PBMCs or a T cell subset sorted from them (not recorded which). This chain links TRBV28 with TRBJ2-7; 7 bases line up with TRBD1. This sequence originates from a man aged 18 to 29 who had mild COVID-19 (a few samples of this study predate the infection). Cell type and time point are not known. CDR3 sequence (DNA): TGTGCCAGCAGTCCCCCGAGGGGACAGTTCTTACAGCAGTACGTC. Translating it yields CASSPPRGQFLQQYV.